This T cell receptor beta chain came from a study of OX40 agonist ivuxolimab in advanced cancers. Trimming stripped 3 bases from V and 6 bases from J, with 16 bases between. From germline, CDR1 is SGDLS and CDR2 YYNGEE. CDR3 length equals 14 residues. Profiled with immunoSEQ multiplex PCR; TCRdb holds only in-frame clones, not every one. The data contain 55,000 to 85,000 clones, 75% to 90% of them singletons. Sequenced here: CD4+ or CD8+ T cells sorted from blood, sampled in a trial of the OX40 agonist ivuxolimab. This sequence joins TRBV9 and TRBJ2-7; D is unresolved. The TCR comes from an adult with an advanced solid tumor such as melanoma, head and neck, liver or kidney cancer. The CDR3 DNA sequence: TGTGCCAGCAGCGCCCCAACACCTAACGGCGAGCAGTACTTC. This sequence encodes CASSAPTPNGEQYF.